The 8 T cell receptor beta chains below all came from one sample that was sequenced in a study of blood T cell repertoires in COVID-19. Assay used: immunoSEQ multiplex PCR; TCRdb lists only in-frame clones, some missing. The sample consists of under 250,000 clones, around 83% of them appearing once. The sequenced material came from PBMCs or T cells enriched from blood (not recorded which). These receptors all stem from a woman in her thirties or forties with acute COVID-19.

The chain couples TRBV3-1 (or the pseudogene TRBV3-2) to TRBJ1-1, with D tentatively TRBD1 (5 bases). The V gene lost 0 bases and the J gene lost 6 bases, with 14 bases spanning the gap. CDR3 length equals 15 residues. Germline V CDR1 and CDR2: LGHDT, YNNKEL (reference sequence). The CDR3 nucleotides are TGTGCCAGCAGCCAAGACCCCCTCCCGGGGGCTGAAGCTTTCTTT. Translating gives CASSQDPLPGAEAFF.

CDR3 DNA: TGTGCCAGCAGCTTACAAGCGAACACTGAAGCTTTCTTT. Its protein product is CASSLQANTEAFF. The V call is TRBV7-3, the J call TRBJ1-1, with no clear D. The CDR3 runs 13 residues. The V end was cut by 2 bases, the J end by 1 base, with 5 bases between. Looked up from germline, CDR1 is SGHTA and CDR2 is FQGTGA.

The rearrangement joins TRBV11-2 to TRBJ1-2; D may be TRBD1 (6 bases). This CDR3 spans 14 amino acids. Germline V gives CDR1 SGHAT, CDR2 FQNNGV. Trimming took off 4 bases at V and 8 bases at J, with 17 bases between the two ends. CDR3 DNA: TGTGCCAGCAGCTCGCAGGGGTATATCAGCGGCTACACCTTC. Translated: CASSSQGYISGYTF.

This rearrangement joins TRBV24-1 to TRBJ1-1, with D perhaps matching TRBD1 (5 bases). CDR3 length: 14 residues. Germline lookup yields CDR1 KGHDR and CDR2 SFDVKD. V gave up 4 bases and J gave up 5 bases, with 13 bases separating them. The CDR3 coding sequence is TGTGCCACCAGTGACTCCGGGGGGGGGACTGAAGCTTTCTTT. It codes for CATSDSGGGTEAFF.

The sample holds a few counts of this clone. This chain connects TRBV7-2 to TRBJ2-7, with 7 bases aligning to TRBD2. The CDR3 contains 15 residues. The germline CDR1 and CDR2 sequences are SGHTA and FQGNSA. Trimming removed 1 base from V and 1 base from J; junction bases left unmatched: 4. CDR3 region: CASSLDRTSSYEQYF. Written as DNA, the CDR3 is TGTGCCAGCAGCTTAGATCGGACTAGTTCCTACGAGCAGTACTTC.

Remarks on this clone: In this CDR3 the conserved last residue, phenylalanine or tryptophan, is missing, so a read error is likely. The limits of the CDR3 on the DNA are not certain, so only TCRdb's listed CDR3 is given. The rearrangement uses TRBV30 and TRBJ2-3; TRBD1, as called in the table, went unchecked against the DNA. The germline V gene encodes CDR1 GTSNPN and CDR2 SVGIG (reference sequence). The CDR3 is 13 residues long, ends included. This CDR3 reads CAWSVTNRPTGGS.

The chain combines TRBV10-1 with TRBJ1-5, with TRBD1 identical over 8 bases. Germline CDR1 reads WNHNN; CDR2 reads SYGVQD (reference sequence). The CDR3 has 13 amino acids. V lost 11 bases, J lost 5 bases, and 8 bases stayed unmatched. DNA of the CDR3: TGCGCCGAAACCCCGACAGGGGATCAGCCCCAGCATTTT. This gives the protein CAETPTGDQPQHF.

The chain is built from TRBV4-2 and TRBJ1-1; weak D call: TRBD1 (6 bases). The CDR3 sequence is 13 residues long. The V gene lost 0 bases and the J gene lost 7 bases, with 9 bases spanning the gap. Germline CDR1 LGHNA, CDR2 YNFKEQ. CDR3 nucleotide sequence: TGTGCCAGCAGCCAAGAGAGGACAGATGAAGCTTTCTTT. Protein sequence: CASSQERTDEAFF.